Included here is one TCR beta chain sequence, with context. The antigen is not known. As for the donors, each was a healthy bone marrow donor. This entry comes from a study of cytomegalovirus exposure and HLA in healthy donors. PCR amplification relied on 60 Vbeta primers (plus 13 Jbeta primers). TCRdb's table, derived via immunoSEQ multiplex PCR, lists solely in-frame clones and lacks some. The table records 100,000 to 150,000 clones, approximately 80% of them present only once. The germline gives CDR1 SQVTM, CDR2 ANQGSEA. Unmatched junction bases numbered 0, after V lost 4 bases and J lost 1 base. CDR3 length: 13 residues. Notes on the study in general: There were a few CMV-associated chains whose specificity for CMV antigens was confirmed in vitro. The likely explanation for a cluster of highly shared sequence variants was sequencing artifact.

The sample consisted of PBMCs. This TCR derives from a middle-aged woman in good health and CMV-seronegative. This chain joins TRBV29-1 and TRBJ2-2; 7 positions agree with TRBD2. In DNA, the CDR3 is TGCAGCGTTGGGGGGGGGAACACCGGGGAGCTGTTTTTT. Encoded protein: CSVGGGNTGELFF.